The entry that follows covers one T cell receptor beta chain sequence. Its antigen is as yet unknown. This CDR3 has 9 residues. Trimming took off 7 bases at V and 8 bases at J, with 3 bases between the two ends. Germline assignment: CDR1 MNHEY and CDR2 SMNVEV (reference sequence). Reverse transcribing all isolated RNA meant expressed TCRB transcripts were sequenced. TCRdb keeps only in-frame clones here, not all; method: immunoSEQ multiplex PCR. The sample records 450,000 to 600,000 clones, approximately 30% being singletons. This sample is drawn from a study of beta chain features in type 1 diabetes. Findings and caveats of the study: Shortening of TCRB CDR3s, moderate but significant, appeared in all four CD4+ subsets of Type 1 diabetes patients. Patients and controls would share equally any PCR tilt toward shorter templates.

Specimen: naive CD4+ T cells from blood. The chain is built from TRBV27 and TRBJ2-1; D is ambiguous. The clonotype comes from a man between 18 and 35 years old in good health. Here the CDR3 reads CASTYEQFF. In DNA form, the CDR3 reads TGTGCCAGCACATATGAGCAGTTCTTC.